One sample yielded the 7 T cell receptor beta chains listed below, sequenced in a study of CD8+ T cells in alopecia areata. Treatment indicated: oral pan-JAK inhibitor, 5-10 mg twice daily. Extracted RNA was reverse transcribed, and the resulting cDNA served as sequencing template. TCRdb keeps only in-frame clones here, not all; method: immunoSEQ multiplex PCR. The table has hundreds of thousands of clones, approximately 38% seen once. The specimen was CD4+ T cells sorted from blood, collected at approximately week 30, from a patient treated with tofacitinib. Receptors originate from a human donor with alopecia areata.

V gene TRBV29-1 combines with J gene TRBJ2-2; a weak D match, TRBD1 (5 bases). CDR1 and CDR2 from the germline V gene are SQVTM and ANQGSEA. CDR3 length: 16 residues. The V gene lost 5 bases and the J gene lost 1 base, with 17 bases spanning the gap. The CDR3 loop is CSVLARGAVNTGELFF. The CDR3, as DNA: TGCAGCGTTCTGGCCCGTGGGGCGGTGAACACCGGGGAGCTGTTTTTT.

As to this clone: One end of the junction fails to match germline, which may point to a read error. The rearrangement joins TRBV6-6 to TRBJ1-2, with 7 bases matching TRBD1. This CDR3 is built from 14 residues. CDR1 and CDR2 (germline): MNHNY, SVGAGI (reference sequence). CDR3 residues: CASCETLTPGQNFF. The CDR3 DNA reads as TGTGCCAGCTGTGAGACCCTAACTCCGGGACAGAACTTCTTC.

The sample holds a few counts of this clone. The CDR3 loop is CASSPTGGGEKLFF. The CDR3 coding sequence is TGTGCCAGCTCACCAACCGGGGGAGGTGAAAAACTGTTTTTT. The rearrangement links TRBV18 to TRBJ1-4; tentative D call: TRBD1 (5 bases). V lost 2 bases and J 7 bases, leaving 11 bases between the germline ends. The CDR3 covers 14 residues. In germline, CDR1 is KGHSH, CDR2 LQKENI.

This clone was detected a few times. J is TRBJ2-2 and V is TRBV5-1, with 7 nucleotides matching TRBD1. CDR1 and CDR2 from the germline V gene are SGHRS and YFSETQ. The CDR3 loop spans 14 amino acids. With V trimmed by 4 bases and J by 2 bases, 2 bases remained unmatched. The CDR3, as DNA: TGCGCCAGCAGCCGGGACAGCAACACCGGGGAGCTGTTTTTT. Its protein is CASSRDSNTGELFF.

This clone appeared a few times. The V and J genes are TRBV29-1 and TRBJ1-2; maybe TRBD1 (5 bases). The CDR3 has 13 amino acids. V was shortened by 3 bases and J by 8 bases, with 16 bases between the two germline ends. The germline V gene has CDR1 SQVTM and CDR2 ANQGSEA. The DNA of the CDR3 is TGCAGCGTTGAGCGGGGACCGCTGGGGGGCTACACCTTC. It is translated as CSVERGPLGGYTF. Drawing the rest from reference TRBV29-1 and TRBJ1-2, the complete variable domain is SAVISQKPSRDICQRGTSLTIQCQVDSQVTMMFWYRQQPGQSLTLIATANQGSEATYESGFVIDKFPISRPNLTFSTLTVSNMSPEDSSIYLCSVERGPLGGYTFGSGTRLTVV.

CDR3 protein: CASSETTATGELFF. The CDR3 coding sequence is TGTGCCAGCAGTGAGACCACAGCCACCGGGGAGCTGTTTTTT. The chain carries TRBV25-1 and TRBJ2-2, with D hard to call. Germline V gene lookup returns CDR1 MGHDK and CDR2 SYGVNS. The CDR3 runs 14 residues. Trimming stripped 3 bases from V and 4 bases from J, with 9 bases between.

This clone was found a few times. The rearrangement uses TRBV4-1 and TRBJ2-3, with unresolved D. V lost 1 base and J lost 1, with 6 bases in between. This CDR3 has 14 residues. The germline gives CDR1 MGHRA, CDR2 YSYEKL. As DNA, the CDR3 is TGCGCCAGCAGCCAAGTAAGGGGCACAGATACGCAGTATTTT. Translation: CASSQVRGTDTQYF.